This T cell receptor beta chain appears in the sequencing data of a study of T cell changes during pregnancy in multiple sclerosis. The repertoire was sequenced with immunoSEQ multiplex PCR; TCRdb's copy has only in-frame clones and lacks some. The sample consists of 93,000 or so clones, approximately 90% of them appearing once. Germline CDR1 MNHEY, CDR2 SVGAGI. The V end lost 6 bases, the J end lost 2 bases, and 9 bases lay between the germline ends. The CDR3 sequence is 13 residues long. This specimen was peripheral blood, taken before pregnancy. V and J are TRBV6-5 and TRBJ2-3; D possibly corresponds to TRBD2 (6 bases). The TCR was taken from a female donor with multiple sclerosis, enrolled in a pregnancy study. CDR3 nucleotide sequence: TGTGCCAGCAGGGACTATCCCACAGATACGCAGTATTTT. Its translation: CASRDYPTDTQYF.